A selection of T cell receptor beta chains follows, all from one sample in a study of identical twins. Via MiXCR, TCRdb re-called the 5' RACE reads, giving one row per CDR3 protein. This table holds hundreds of thousands of distinct CDR3 sequences, around a sixth found once. Another study also made use of these data, one on T cells expressing NK-cell markers.

The sequenced sample consisted of PBMCs. These TCRs come from a woman aged 18 to 35 in good health. Each CDR3 is given with its conserved first and last residue.

v_call: TRBV6-5
j_call: TRBJ2-7
cdr3_aa: CASSYAAGTIYEQYF

v_call: TRBV9
j_call: TRBJ2-1
cdr3_aa: CASSVSGTGVDEQFF

v_call: TRBV6-1
j_call: TRBJ2-1
cdr3_aa: CASRTSGRRNDEQFF

v_call: TRBV7-9
j_call: TRBJ2-7
cdr3_aa: CASSGLTGSSYEQYF

v_call: TRBV3-1
j_call: TRBJ2-7
cdr3_aa: CASSNTPASFLEQYF

v_call: TRBV5-6
j_call: TRBJ2-1
cdr3_aa: CASSLAQLAGYNEQFF

v_call: TRBV20-1
j_call: TRBJ2-1
cdr3_aa: CSARDRGLGSYNEQFF

v_call: TRBV5-1
j_call: TRBJ1-1
cdr3_aa: CASTLTGPTEAFF

v_call: TRBV3-1
j_call: TRBJ2-4
cdr3_aa: CASSQLENIQYF

v_call: TRBV3-1
j_call: TRBJ1-2
cdr3_aa: CASSQVGTGRGGYTF

v_call: TRBV5-1
j_call: TRBJ2-6
cdr3_aa: CASSSGLTGDSGANVLTF

v_call: TRBV10-3
j_call: TRBJ2-1
cdr3_aa: CASTGTEGDEQFF

v_call: TRBV15
j_call: TRBJ2-1
cdr3_aa: CATSRDISGVYNEQFF

v_call: TRBV7-6
j_call: TRBJ2-7
cdr3_aa: CASSPHLAAYEQYF

v_call: TRBV6-5
j_call: TRBJ1-1
cdr3_aa: CASSYGRRSEAFF

v_call: TRBV6-1
j_call: TRBJ2-7
cdr3_aa: CASGIAVSSYEQYF

v_call: TRBV5-1
j_call: TRBJ2-7
cdr3_aa: CASSFVLGHEQYF

v_call: TRBV20-1
j_call: TRBJ2-1
cdr3_aa: CSAIKPGYNEQFF

v_call: TRBV11-2
j_call: TRBJ2-5
cdr3_aa: CASSLEILAGTQETQYF

v_call: TRBV18
j_call: TRBJ2-7
cdr3_aa: CASSPGLAGEGTYEQYF

v_call: TRBV2
j_call: TRBJ2-1
cdr3_aa: CALWAGEVDNEQFF

v_call: TRBV7-6
j_call: TRBJ2-3
cdr3_aa: CASSYITGAGTDTQYF

v_call: TRBV12-3/TRBV12-4
j_call: TRBJ2-7
cdr3_aa: CASRTSGRGGEQYF

v_call: TRBV20-1
j_call: TRBJ2-1
cdr3_aa: CSARDGGRGNEQFF

v_call: TRBV7-2
j_call: TRBJ2-5
cdr3_aa: CASSRTSLQTQYF

v_call: TRBV12-3/TRBV12-4
j_call: TRBJ2-1
cdr3_aa: CASRWTSGRAEYNEQFF

v_call: TRBV3-1
j_call: TRBJ2-1
cdr3_aa: CASSQGFRGGLHEQFF

v_call: TRBV18
j_call: TRBJ2-1
cdr3_aa: CASSPQGPLNEQFF

v_call: TRBV20-1
j_call: TRBJ1-5
cdr3_aa: CSASRDRGGYQPQHF

v_call: TRBV10-3
j_call: TRBJ2-1
cdr3_aa: CAISEGQGLYNEQFF

v_call: TRBV5-1
j_call: TRBJ2-3
cdr3_aa: CASSWRQASSTDTQYF

v_call: TRBV6-5
j_call: TRBJ2-3
cdr3_aa: CASSYVANTDTQYF

v_call: TRBV29-1
j_call: TRBJ2-5
cdr3_aa: CSVDPGQETQYF

v_call: TRBV6-6
j_call: TRBJ2-1
cdr3_aa: CASSSSGLAGLFF

v_call: TRBV6-5
j_call: TRBJ2-7
cdr3_aa: CASSYYPKTTPNDEQYF

v_call: TRBV20-1
j_call: TRBJ2-5
cdr3_aa: CSTGPGGTQYF

v_call: TRBV7-2
j_call: TRBJ2-7
cdr3_aa: CASSLSARGYEQYF

v_call: TRBV5-1
j_call: TRBJ2-5
cdr3_aa: CASSQLDRGYQETQYF

v_call: TRBV5-5
j_call: TRBJ2-1
cdr3_aa: CASSSGLAIYNEQFF

v_call: TRBV12-3/TRBV12-4
j_call: TRBJ1-2
cdr3_aa: CASSFRGSNYGYTF

v_call: TRBV7-9
j_call: TRBJ2-3
cdr3_aa: CASSPKWSRSTDTQYF

v_call: TRBV30
j_call: TRBJ2-5
cdr3_aa: CAWNSWTGLKETQYF

v_call: TRBV5-5
j_call: TRBJ2-7
cdr3_aa: CASSPGTVLYEQYF

v_call: TRBV7-2
j_call: TRBJ2-1
cdr3_aa: CASSPRWGLGEGEQFF

v_call: TRBV20-1
j_call: TRBJ2-3
cdr3_aa: CSARDRPAGTTDTQYF

v_call: TRBV10-2
j_call: TRBJ2-7
cdr3_aa: CASSEVAGVGEQYF

v_call: TRBV20-1
j_call: TRBJ1-6
cdr3_aa: CSARDGTGGVPLHF

v_call: TRBV6-1
j_call: TRBJ1-2
cdr3_aa: CASSGSGGGRAHYGYTF

v_call: TRBV10-1
j_call: TRBJ2-5
cdr3_aa: CASSVDFQETQYF

v_call: TRBV10-3
j_call: TRBJ2-1
cdr3_aa: CAIGSYNEQFF

v_call: TRBV29-1
j_call: TRBJ2-1
cdr3_aa: CSGCDDSYNEQFF

v_call: TRBV2
j_call: TRBJ2-3
cdr3_aa: CASSDVRDTQYF

v_call: TRBV20-1
j_call: TRBJ1-4
cdr3_aa: CSASGRGMEKLFF

v_call: TRBV7-9
j_call: TRBJ1-2
cdr3_aa: CASSLDPGQGANYGYTF